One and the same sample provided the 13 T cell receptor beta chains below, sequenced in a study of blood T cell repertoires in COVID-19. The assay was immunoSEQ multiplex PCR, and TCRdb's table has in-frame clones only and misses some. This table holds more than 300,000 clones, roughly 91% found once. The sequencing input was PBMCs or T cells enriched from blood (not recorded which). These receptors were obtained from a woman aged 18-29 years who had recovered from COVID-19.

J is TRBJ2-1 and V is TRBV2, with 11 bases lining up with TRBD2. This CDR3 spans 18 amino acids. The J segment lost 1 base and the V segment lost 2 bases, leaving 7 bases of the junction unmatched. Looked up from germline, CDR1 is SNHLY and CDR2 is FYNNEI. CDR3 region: CASSEIGASGGSYNEQFF. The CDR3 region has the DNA TGTGCCAGCAGTGAAATAGGAGCTAGCGGGGGGTCCTACAATGAGCAGTTCTTC.

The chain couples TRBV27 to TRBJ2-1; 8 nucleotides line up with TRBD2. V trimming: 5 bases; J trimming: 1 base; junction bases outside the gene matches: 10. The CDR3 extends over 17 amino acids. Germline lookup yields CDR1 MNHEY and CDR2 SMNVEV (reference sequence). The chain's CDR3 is CASSPKGLAISYNEQFF. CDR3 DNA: TGTGCCAGCAGTCCGAAAGGACTAGCCATTTCCTACAATGAGCAGTTCTTC.

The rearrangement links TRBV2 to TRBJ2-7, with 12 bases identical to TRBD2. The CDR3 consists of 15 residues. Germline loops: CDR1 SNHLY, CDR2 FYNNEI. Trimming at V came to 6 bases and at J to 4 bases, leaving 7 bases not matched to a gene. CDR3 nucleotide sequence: TGTGCCAGCAGCTCCGGGACTAGCGGGTTGTACGAGCAGTACTTC. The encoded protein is CASSSGTSGLYEQYF.

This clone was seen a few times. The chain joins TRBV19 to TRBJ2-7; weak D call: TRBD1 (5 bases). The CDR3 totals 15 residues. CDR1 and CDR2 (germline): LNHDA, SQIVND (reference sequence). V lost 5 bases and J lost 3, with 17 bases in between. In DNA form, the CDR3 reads TGTGCCAGTAGTGTTACAGGCGCAGTTAACTACGAGCAGTACTTC. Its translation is CASSVTGAVNYEQYF.

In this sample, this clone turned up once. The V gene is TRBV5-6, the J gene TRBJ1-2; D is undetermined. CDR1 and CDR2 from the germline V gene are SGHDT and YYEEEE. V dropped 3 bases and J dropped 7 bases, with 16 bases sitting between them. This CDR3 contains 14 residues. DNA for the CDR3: TGTGCCAGCAGCTCTCTCGCTTACTCCTCTGGCTACACCTTC. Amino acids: CASSSLAYSSGYTF.

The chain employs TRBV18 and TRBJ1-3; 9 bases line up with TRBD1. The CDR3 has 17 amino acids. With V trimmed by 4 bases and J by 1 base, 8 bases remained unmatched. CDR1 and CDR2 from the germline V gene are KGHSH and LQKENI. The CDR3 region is CASSRLQGARSGNTIYF. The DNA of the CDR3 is TGTGCCAGCTCACGCTTACAGGGGGCCCGTTCTGGAAACACCATATATTTT. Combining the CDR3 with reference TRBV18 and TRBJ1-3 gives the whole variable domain NAGVMQNPRHLVRRRGQEARLRCSPMKGHSHVYWYRQLPEEGLKFMVYLQKENIIDESGMPKERFSAEFPKEGPSILRIQQVVRGDSAAYFCASSRLQGARSGNTIYFGEGSWLTVV.

The CDR3 here is CASSDRQFSTDTQYF. Written as DNA, the CDR3 is TGTGCCAGCAGCGATCGACAGTTTAGCACAGATACGCAGTATTTT. V usage is TRBV7-9 and J usage is TRBJ2-3, with D perhaps matching TRBD1 (5 bases). This CDR3 region has 15 residues. Germline V gene data show CDR1 as SEHNR and CDR2 as FQNEAQ (reference sequence). V shed 5 bases and J shed 0 bases, with 12 bases lying between them.

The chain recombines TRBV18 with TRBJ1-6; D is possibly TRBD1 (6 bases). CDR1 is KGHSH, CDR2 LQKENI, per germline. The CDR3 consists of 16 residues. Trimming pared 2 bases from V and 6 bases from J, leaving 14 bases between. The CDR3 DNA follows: TGTGCCAGCTCACCATCCCCAGGGGTGATTAATTCACCCCTCCACTTT. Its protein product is CASSPSPGVINSPLHF.

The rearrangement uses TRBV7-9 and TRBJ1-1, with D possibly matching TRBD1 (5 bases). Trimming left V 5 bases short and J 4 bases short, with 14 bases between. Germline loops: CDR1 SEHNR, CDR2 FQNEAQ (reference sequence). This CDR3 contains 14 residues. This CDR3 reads CASSGGRGGTEAFF. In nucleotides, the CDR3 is TGTGCCAGCAGCGGGGGACGGGGAGGCACTGAAGCTTTCTTT.

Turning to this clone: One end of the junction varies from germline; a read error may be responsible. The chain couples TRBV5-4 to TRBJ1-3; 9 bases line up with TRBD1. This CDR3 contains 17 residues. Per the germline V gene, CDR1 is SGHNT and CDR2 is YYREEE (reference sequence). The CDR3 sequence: CANSLPGQGLSGNTIYF. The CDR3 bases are TGTGCCAACAGCTTGCCCGGACAGGGGCTCTCTGGAAACACCATATATTTT.

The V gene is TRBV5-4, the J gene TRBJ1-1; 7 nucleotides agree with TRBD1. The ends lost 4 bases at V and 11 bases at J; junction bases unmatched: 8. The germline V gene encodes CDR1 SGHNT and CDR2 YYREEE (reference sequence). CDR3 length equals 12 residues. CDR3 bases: TGTGCCAGCAGCCACCGGGACAGCAGTGCTTTCTTT. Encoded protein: CASSHRDSSAFF.

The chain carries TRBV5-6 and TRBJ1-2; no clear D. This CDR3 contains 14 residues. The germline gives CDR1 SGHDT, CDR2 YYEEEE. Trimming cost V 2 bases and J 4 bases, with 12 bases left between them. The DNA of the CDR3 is TGTGCCAGCAGCTTCGCAGGCATCGCCTATGGCTACACCTTC. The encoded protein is CASSFAGIAYGYTF.

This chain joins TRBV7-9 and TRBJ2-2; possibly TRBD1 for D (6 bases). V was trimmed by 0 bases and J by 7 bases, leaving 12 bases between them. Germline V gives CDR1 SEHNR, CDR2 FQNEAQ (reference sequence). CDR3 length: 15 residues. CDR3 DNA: TGTGCCAGCAGCTTAGCGGGACACGGAGGCGGGGAGCTGTTTTTT. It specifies CASSLAGHGGGELFF.